Detailed here is one T cell receptor (beta chain). This specimen belongs to a study of radiation and T cells in renal cell carcinoma. Germline values: CDR1 LGHNA, CDR2 YSLEER. The ends lost 1 base at V and 4 bases at J; junction bases unmatched: 7. The CDR3 is 18 amino acids. Repertoires were generated with immunoSEQ multiplex PCR, while TCRdb's copy carries only in-frame clones and drops some. Among roughly 130,000 clones listed, around nine tenths were seen once. Time point of the sample: baseline pretreatment blood. The treatment was: 15 Gy SBRT to primary tumor, nephrectomy 4 weeks later. Clear cell pathology was present in this patient's renal cell carcinoma.

The sequence came from a woman aged 45-65 years with renal cell carcinoma. This chain connects TRBV4-3 to TRBJ2-3; 14 bases are shared with TRBD2. The sequencing used blood, collected from a patient whose treatment included radiotherapy and nephrectomy. DNA of the CDR3: TGCGCCAGCAGCCAAGCGACTAGCGGGGGGGCCGAGGCAGATACGCAGTATTTT. Its protein is CASSQATSGGAEADTQYF.